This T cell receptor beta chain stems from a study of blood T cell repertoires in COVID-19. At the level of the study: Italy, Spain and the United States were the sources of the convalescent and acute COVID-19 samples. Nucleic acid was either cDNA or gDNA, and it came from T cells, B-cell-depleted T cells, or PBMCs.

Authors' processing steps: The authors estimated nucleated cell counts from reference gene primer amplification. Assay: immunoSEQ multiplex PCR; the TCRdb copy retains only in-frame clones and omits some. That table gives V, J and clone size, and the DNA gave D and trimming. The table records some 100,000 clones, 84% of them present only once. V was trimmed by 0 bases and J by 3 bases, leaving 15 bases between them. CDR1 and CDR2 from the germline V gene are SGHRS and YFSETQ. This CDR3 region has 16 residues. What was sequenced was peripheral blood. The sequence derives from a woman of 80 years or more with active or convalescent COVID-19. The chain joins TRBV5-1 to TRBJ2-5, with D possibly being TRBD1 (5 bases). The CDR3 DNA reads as TGCGCCAGCAGCTTGGGATTAGGAGACAGAAAAGAGACCCAGTACTTC. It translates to CASSLGLGDRKETQYF.